This is a list of T cell receptor beta chains from one sample in a study of technical replicates of blood from a few donors. Method: immunoSEQ multiplex PCR; TCRdb's copy keeps in-frame clones and lacks some. The table lists some 57,000 clones, nearly 90% of them singletons. Sequences were obtained from PBMCs. Receptor source: a human donor in good health. Some clones in this sample may be carry-over from other donors' samples. CDR3s leave out the opening cysteine and the closing phenylalanine or tryptophan.

v_gene: TRBV2; j_gene: TRBJ1-3; CDR3aa: ASKNRGPGNTIY
v_gene: TRBV19; j_gene: TRBJ2-7; CDR3aa: ASSIFPGYEQY
v_gene: TRBV5-1; j_gene: TRBJ2-1; CDR3aa: ASSPMAGGAYNEQF
v_gene: TRBV15; j_gene: TRBJ1-2; CDR3aa: ATSKRSTGHGYT
v_gene: TRBV30; j_gene: TRBJ2-3; CDR3aa: AWIPGLAAADTQY
v_gene: TRBV30; j_gene: TRBJ2-7; CDR3aa: AFAGTSGRVLSYEQY
v_gene: TRBV7-6; j_gene: TRBJ2-7; CDR3aa: ASSLGAGGISEQY
v_gene: TRBV6-1; j_gene: TRBJ2-7; CDR3aa: ASEREWYEQY
v_gene: TRBV25-1; j_gene: TRBJ2-3; CDR3aa: ASDPGAGVFPDTQY
v_gene: TRBV5-4; j_gene: TRBJ2-1; CDR3aa: ASSSSGPGRGMF
v_gene: TRBV7-2; j_gene: TRBJ1-5; CDR3aa: ASSPGGSSNQPQH
v_gene: TRBV29-1; j_gene: TRBJ2-7; CDR3aa: SVEGLAGVGEQY
v_gene: TRBV7-2; j_gene: TRBJ2-5; CDR3aa: ASSLGSTGETQY
v_gene: TRBV5-1; j_gene: TRBJ1-2; CDR3aa: ASSLSGQSYGYT
v_gene: TRBV10-3; j_gene: TRBJ2-2; CDR3aa: AACGTPTTGELF
v_gene: TRBV2; j_gene: TRBJ2-3; CDR3aa: ASSGVDSLQY
v_gene: TRBV9; j_gene: TRBJ2-4; CDR3aa: ASSTTGQGNIQY
v_gene: TRBV4-1; j_gene: TRBJ1-2; CDR3aa: ASSFDGWGEADYGYT
v_gene: TRBV9; j_gene: TRBJ2-5; CDR3aa: AREEKETQY
v_gene: TRBV6-1; j_gene: TRBJ2-7; CDR3aa: ASESVGTLNYEQY
v_gene: TRBV5-5; j_gene: TRBJ2-7; CDR3aa: ASSRQADDRRQY
v_gene: TRBV5-6; j_gene: TRBJ2-7; CDR3aa: ASQGELAYEQY
v_gene: TRBV5-1; j_gene: TRBJ1-2; CDR3aa: ASSLLGTGEYGYT
v_gene: TRBV5-4; j_gene: TRBJ1-4; CDR3aa: ASSRDRSNEKLF
v_gene: TRBV5-1; j_gene: TRBJ1-1; CDR3aa: ASKQGMNTEAF
v_gene: TRBV11-3; j_gene: TRBJ2-1; CDR3aa: ASSPRGISNNEQF
v_gene: TRBV5-6; j_gene: TRBJ1-1; CDR3aa: ASSLTGTSNTEAF
v_gene: TRBV4-1; j_gene: TRBJ2-7; CDR3aa: ASSQAAGDGEQY
v_gene: TRBV4-3; j_gene: TRBJ1-3; CDR3aa: ASSQDRSLSGNTIY
v_gene: TRBV11-2; j_gene: TRBJ2-5; CDR3aa: ASSLRTRLSETQY
v_gene: TRBV30; j_gene: TRBJ2-5; CDR3aa: AVGRGGYQETQY
v_gene: TRBV19; j_gene: TRBJ1-3; CDR3aa: ASGTASGNTIY
v_gene: TRBV4-3; j_gene: TRBJ2-3; CDR3aa: ASSQGAGGRTDTQY
v_gene: TRBV9; j_gene: TRBJ2-3; CDR3aa: ASSVISGDTQY
v_gene: TRBV5-4; j_gene: TRBJ1-1; CDR3aa: ASSLSENTEAF
v_gene: TRBV20-1; j_gene: TRBJ1-1; CDR3aa: SVLAAEAF
v_gene: TRBV27; j_gene: TRBJ1-1; CDR3aa: ASSLSGGNTEAF
v_gene: TRBV15; j_gene: TRBJ1-2; CDR3aa: ATSNSWDSNYGYT
v_gene: TRBV7-2; j_gene: TRBJ2-2; CDR3aa: ASSLNPPVTGTGELF
v_gene: TRBV6-5; j_gene: TRBJ1-1; CDR3aa: ASSYSRQGAWTEAF
v_gene: TRBV7-8; j_gene: TRBJ2-2; CDR3aa: ASSLVLNTGELF
v_gene: TRBV11-3; j_gene: TRBJ2-3; CDR3aa: ASSSGTSGRFTDTQY
v_gene: TRBV4-3; j_gene: TRBJ2-5; CDR3aa: ASSQDNQETQY
v_gene: TRBV13; j_gene: TRBJ2-1; CDR3aa: ASSLELSSYNEQF
v_gene: TRBV5-1; j_gene: TRBJ1-1; CDR3aa: ASMETVARNTEAF
v_gene: TRBV7-9; j_gene: TRBJ1-2; CDR3aa: ASSLTSGQYGYT
v_gene: TRBV7-3; j_gene: TRBJ2-1; CDR3aa: ASSPPRDRGDEQF
v_gene: TRBV18; j_gene: TRBJ2-1; CDR3aa: ASSLDSNGQF
v_gene: TRBV19; j_gene: TRBJ1-1; CDR3aa: ASTRTGITTEAF
v_gene: TRBV4-3; j_gene: TRBJ2-5; CDR3aa: ASSPTSGRAFGETQY